The clone carrying this TCR beta chain was seen a few times. Its matching antigen is unknown. The CDR3 covers 11 residues. Germline loops: CDR1 SNHLY, CDR2 FYNNEI. With 6 bases removed from V and 2 bases from J, the gap between germline ends came to 2 bases. TCRdb ran MiXCR on the 5' RACE reads and lists one entry per CDR3 protein. The repertoire has 200,000 or so distinct CDR3 sequences, about 26% of them found once; the top ten carry less than 8.5%. The data derive from a study of CD8 T cells in ankylosing spondylitis. Study-wide results and limits: There was a TCR beta motif, made of eight highly homologous variants, that appeared characteristic of ankylosing spondylitis blood.

Input material: blood, either unsorted or a sorted T cell fraction (not recorded which). V is TRBV2 and J is TRBJ2-1; no definite D call. The clonotype originates from a male donor with ankylosing spondylitis or in good health (not recorded which). This CDR3 is CASRAYNEQFF. CDR3 sequence (DNA): TGTGCCAGCAGGGCCTACAATGAGCAGTTCTTC. Based on the CDR3 plus reference TRBV2 and TRBJ2-1, the full variable domain is EPEVTQTPSHQVTQMGQEVILRCVPISNHLYFYWYRQILGQKVEFLVSFYNNEISEKSEIFDDQFSVERPDGSNFTLKIRSTKLEDSAMYFCASRAYNEQFFGPGTRLTVL.